Shown below are 10 T cell receptor beta chains from a single sample sequenced in a study of graft-versus-host responses after intestinal transplantation. Antigens for these TCRs are unknown. Generated by immunoSEQ multiplex PCR, the TCRdb table keeps only in-frame clones and is missing some. This table holds 90,000 to 130,000 clones, approximately 90% found once. This specimen consisted of unstimulated CD4+ T cells sorted from spleen or lymph node cells, obtained before transplant. These receptors all come from a human donor who was the organ donor for an intestinal transplant.

V gene TRBV9 combines with J gene TRBJ1-1, with D hard to call. V was trimmed by 4 bases and J by 4 bases, leaving 17 bases between them. This CDR3 has 15 amino acids. Germline CDR1 SGDLS, CDR2 YYNGEE. The CDR3: CASSSGRTFATEAFF. In nucleotides, the CDR3 is TGTGCCAGCAGCTCAGGACGGACCTTCGCCACTGAAGCTTTCTTT.

This chain joins TRBV19 and TRBJ2-7; D possibly corresponds to TRBD1 (5 bases). There are 14 residues in the CDR3. The V gene's germline CDR1 is LNHDA and CDR2 SQIVND (reference sequence). V was trimmed by 3 bases and J by 2 bases, leaving 11 bases between them. CDR3 amino acids: CASSIAAGTYEQYF. The CDR3 DNA follows: TGTGCCAGTAGTATTGCGGCAGGGACCTACGAGCAGTACTTC.

V usage is TRBV5-1 and J usage is TRBJ2-4; TRBD1 matches at 8 bases. Per the germline V gene, CDR1 is SGHRS and CDR2 is YFSETQ. The CDR3 totals 16 residues. V shed 0 bases, J shed 5 bases, and the junction held 7 bases outside the gene matches. For the CDR3, the DNA is TGCGCCAGCAGCTTGGCCTCGGACAGGGCACAAAACATTCAGTACTTC. Encoded protein: CASSLASDRAQNIQYF.

The rearrangement links TRBV7-9 to TRBJ1-2; 10 bases are a match to TRBD1. The germline V gene encodes CDR1 SEHNR and CDR2 FQNEAQ (reference sequence). V trimming: 5 bases; J trimming: 4 bases; junction bases outside the gene matches: 10. The CDR3 runs to 16 residues. The CDR3 region is CASSPTGTGAVYGYTF. The CDR3 DNA follows: TGTGCCAGCAGCCCTACCGGGACAGGGGCGGTCTATGGCTACACCTTC.

A word on this clone: Other DNA sequences of this sample code for an identical CDR3. The chain is built from TRBV30 and TRBJ2-7, with D unclear. The germline CDR1 and CDR2 sequences are GTSNPN and SVGIG (reference sequence). The CDR3 consists of 16 residues. Trimming pared 1 base from V and 0 bases from J, leaving 16 bases between. In nucleotides, the CDR3 is TGTGCCTGGAGTGCGACCTTCCCGGCTCCCTCCTACGAGCAGTACTTC. It yields the protein CAWSATFPAPSYEQYF. Filled out from reference TRBV30 and TRBJ2-7, the complete variable domain reads SQTIHQWPATLVQPVGSPLSLECTVEGTSNPNLYWYRQAAGRGLQLLFYSVGIGQISSEVPQNLSASRPQDRQFILSSKKLLLSDSGFYLCAWSATFPAPSYEQYFGPGTRLTVT.

The rearrangement links TRBV18 to TRBJ2-3; TRBD2 matches at 8 bases. The length of the CDR3 is 16 residues. Germline CDR1 KGHSH, CDR2 LQKENI. J gave up 2 bases and V 1 base, and 5 bases lay outside the gene matches. The CDR3 sequence: CASSPRSTSATDTQYF. In DNA form, the CDR3 reads TGTGCCAGCTCACCACGATCGACTAGCGCCACAGATACGCAGTATTTT.

The chain combines TRBV28 with TRBJ1-4; 8 bases agree with TRBD1. This CDR3 has 14 residues. The V gene's germline CDR1 is MDHEN and CDR2 SYDVKM. The trim removed 7 bases at V and 2 bases at J, leaving 3 bases unmatched. CDR3 region: CASKTGVTNEKLFF. In DNA form, the CDR3 reads TGTGCCAGCAAGACAGGGGTGACTAATGAAAAACTGTTTTTT.

The genes are TRBV6-5 and TRBJ2-7; TRBD2 agrees at 10 bases. The CDR3 contains 14 residues. Germline values: CDR1 MNHEY, CDR2 SVGAGI. Trimming removed 4 bases from V and 1 base from J; junction bases left unmatched: 1. DNA for the CDR3: TGTGCCAGCAGTTTAGCGGGGGGATCCTACGAGCAGTACTTC. Translating it yields CASSLAGGSYEQYF.

The rearrangement uses TRBV10-3 and TRBJ1-2, with D hard to call. The V end was cut by 3 bases, the J end by 0 bases, with 8 bases between. CDR1 and CDR2 (germline): ENHRY, SYGVKD. The length of the CDR3 is 14 residues. CDR3 coding DNA: TGTGCCATCAGTGATACCAATTCTAACTATGGCTACACCTTC. It specifies CAISDTNSNYGYTF.

This rearrangement joins TRBV6-1 to TRBJ2-7; 7 nucleotides align to TRBD2. Germline CDR1 reads MNHNS; CDR2 reads SASEGT. V trimming: 0 bases; J trimming: 0 bases; junction bases outside the gene matches: 5. This CDR3 has 16 residues. The CDR3, as DNA: TGTGCCAGCAGTGAAGCCCTGTCTAGCGGCTCCTACGAGCAGTACTTC. It specifies CASSEALSSGSYEQYF.